One sample yielded the 22 T cell receptor beta chains listed below, sequenced in a study of T-cell reconstitution after alpha-beta-depleted transplantation in children. The library targeted TCRbeta and was prepared with unique molecular identifiers. TCRdb itself ran the PCR reads through MiXCR, one entry per CDR3 protein. The sample includes hundreds of thousands of distinct CDR3 sequences, approximately 10% of them seen just once. Material: PBMCs, obtained before TCRalphabeta/CD19-depleted stem cell transplant. Receptor source: a child aged 2 to 10 with inherited bone marrow failure, due to receive a stem cell transplant.

The V call is TRBV18, the J call TRBJ1-2, with 9 nucleotides matching TRBD1. Germline V lookup: CDR1 KGHSH, CDR2 LQKENI. V shed 3 bases and J 6 bases; nucleotides not matched to a gene: 2. CDR3 length: 13 residues. The CDR3 loop reads CASSPRTGDGYTF. The CDR3, as DNA: TGTGCCAGCTCACCCAGGACAGGGGATGGCTACACCTTC.

The chain recombines TRBV28 with TRBJ2-7; D ambiguous. The V gene's germline CDR1 is MDHEN and CDR2 SYDVKM. Between the trimmed V and J ends, which lost 7 bases and 1 base, there was a span of 8 bases. There are 12 residues in the CDR3. The CDR3 DNA is TGTGCCAGCAACGAGAGATCCTACGAGCAGTACTTC. Translated, it gives CASNERSYEQYF.

This clonotype was counted many times. This chain connects TRBV3-1 to TRBJ2-5; D possibly corresponds to TRBD2 (5 bases). CDR1 is LGHDT and CDR2 is YNNKEL in the germline V gene (reference sequence). V lost 1 base, J lost 4 bases, and 10 bases lay in between. This CDR3 is built from 14 residues. CDR3 in DNA: TGTGCCAGCAGCCAAGGGACCGCGGGAGAGACCCAGTACTTC. As protein: CASSQGTAGETQYF.

In its sample, this clonotype was seen many times. The DNA for the CDR3 is TGTGCCAGCAGCCGAACAGGGGTCAGAGAGACCCAGTACTTC. Translating it yields CASSRTGVRETQYF. J is TRBJ2-5 and V is TRBV28; 7 nucleotides align to TRBD1. CDR3 length: 14 residues. J was trimmed by 4 bases and V by 6 bases; bases with no gene match: 8. Germline values: CDR1 MDHEN, CDR2 SYDVKM.

This clonotype turned up a few times. The chain has TRBV5-4 and TRBJ2-3, with D tentatively TRBD2 (5 bases). This CDR3 is 18 amino acids long. The V end was cut by 2 bases, the J end by 0 bases, with 19 bases between. Germline CDR1 is SGHNT and CDR2 is YYREEE (reference sequence). The DNA for the CDR3 is TGTGCCAGCAGCTTCGGGGTCCGGTCTCGGTCCAGCACAGATACGCAGTATTTT. This codes for CASSFGVRSRSSTDTQYF.

Remarks on this clonotype: Germline is not matched at one junction end, which may reflect a read error. J is TRBJ1-2 and V is TRBV12-3 or TRBV12-4; D unresolved. This CDR3 comprises 14 residues. This CDR3 is CASSIALRSGGYTF. DNA of the CDR3: TGTGCCAGCAGTATAGCTCTCCGGTCCGGCGGCTACACCTTC.

This clonotype was picked up many times. The chain employs TRBV20-1 and TRBJ2-3; 7 bases match TRBD2. This CDR3 has 15 residues. The germline V gene has CDR1 DFQATT and CDR2 SNEGSKA (reference sequence). The J segment lost 6 bases and the V segment lost 5 bases, leaving 14 bases of the junction unmatched. The CDR3 DNA reads as TGCAGTGCTCAGCCCGGGACGCACGGGGGGGATACGCAGTATTTT. Translated: CSAQPGTHGGDTQYF.

The chain combines TRBV11-2 with TRBJ2-1; TRBD2 agrees at 14 bases. This CDR3 is built from 16 residues. With V trimmed by 5 bases and J by 9 bases, 9 bases remained unmatched. Germline V CDR1 and CDR2: SGHAT, FQNNGV. In DNA, the CDR3 is TGTGCCAGCAGCGACAAGACTAGCGGGAGGGCCGGTGAGCAGTTCTTC. It specifies CASSDKTSGRAGEQFF.

This clonotype has only a few counts. The chain carries TRBV6-2 or TRBV6-3 and TRBJ2-7; D is possibly TRBD1 (5 bases). The CDR3 is 15 amino acids. CDR1 is MNHEY and CDR2 is SVGEGT in the germline V gene. Trimming shortened V by 0 bases and J by 1 base, and 10 bases separated the two germline ends. The CDR3 loop is CASSYSSRVSYEQYF. As DNA, the CDR3 is TGTGCCAGCAGTTACTCGAGCAGGGTTTCCTACGAGCAGTACTTC.

This clonotype was counted ten times or more. This rearrangement joins TRBV5-1 to TRBJ1-2; D gene ambiguous. Trimming left V 0 bases short and J 0 bases short, with 15 bases between. The CDR3 has 17 amino acids. Germline assignment: CDR1 SGHRS and CDR2 YFSETQ. The CDR3 bases are TGCGCCAGCAGCTTGGCCAAAGAGTCAGGAACTAACTATGGCTACACCTTC. Translating gives CASSLAKESGTNYGYTF.

This clonotype appeared many times. The chain combines TRBV6-2 or TRBV6-3 with TRBJ1-1, with D perhaps matching TRBD1 (5 bases). V lost 2 bases, J lost 3 bases, and 22 bases lay in between. From germline, CDR1 is MNHEY and CDR2 SVGEGT. This CDR3 region has 18 residues. The CDR3 nucleotides read TGTGCCAGCAGTTACCACGGAGGAGCGTTGGCGGGGGACACTGAAGCTTTCTTT. Protein sequence: CASSYHGGALAGDTEAFF.

This clonotype showed up many times. The CDR3 bases are TGCGCCAGCAGCCAAGTCTCGCCCAGCTCCTACGAGCAGTACTTC. This gives the protein CASSQVSPSSYEQYF. This chain uses TRBV4-1 with TRBJ2-7; D is ambiguous. This CDR3 comprises 15 residues. Trimming removed 1 base at V and 0 bases at J, with 10 bases between. Per germline, CDR1 MGHRA and CDR2 YSYEKL.

In this sample, this clonotype turned up many times. This rearrangement joins TRBV12-3 or TRBV12-4 to TRBJ2-5, with D maybe TRBD1 (7 bases). The ends were cut back, 10 bases at V and 5 bases at J, with 20 bases in the middle. CDR3 size: 14 residues. CDR3 DNA sequence: TGTGCCATCTCTCGACAGGGCGGGGCGGAGACCCAGTACTTC. It translates to CAISRQGGAETQYF.

This clonotype came up many times. The J gene is TRBJ2-5, the V gene TRBV7-9; the D is unclear. V lost 0 bases, J lost 2 bases, and 10 bases lay in between. The CDR3 contains 15 residues. The germline V gene has CDR1 SEHNR and CDR2 FQNEAQ (reference sequence). The CDR3 DNA follows: TGTGCCAGCAGCTTAGCGTGGGCGGAGCAAGAGACCCAGTACTTC. It codes for CASSLAWAEQETQYF.

This clonotype was observed at least ten times. V is TRBV20-1 and J is TRBJ2-3; TRBD2 aligns across 8 bases. CDR1 DFQATT and CDR2 SNEGSKA come from the germline V gene (reference sequence). CDR3 length equals 16 residues. J was trimmed by 0 bases and V by 0 bases; bases with no gene match: 5. The CDR3 region is CSARDVPSGSTDTQYF. The CDR3, as DNA: TGCAGTGCTAGAGATGTACCTAGCGGGAGCACAGATACGCAGTATTTT.

This clonotype was picked up many times. The rearrangement links TRBV15 to TRBJ2-7; TRBD2 aligns across 7 bases. The CDR3 contains 13 residues. V lost 3 bases to trimming and J lost 3 bases; unmatched junction nucleotides: 2. Germline CDR1 reads LNHNV; CDR2 reads YYDKDF (reference sequence). The CDR3 DNA reads as TGTGCCACCAGCAGGGGACTATTCTACGAGCAGTACTTC. As protein: CATSRGLFYEQYF.

For this clonotype: The junction departs from the called germline gene at one end, perhaps through a read error. The J gene is TRBJ2-2, the V gene TRBV20-1; D perhaps matches TRBD2 (7 bases). Germline values: CDR1 DFQATT, CDR2 SNEGSKA (reference sequence). The CDR3 extends over 17 amino acids. CDR3 nucleotides: TGCTGTGCTAGAGGGGGGTTGGGGGGGAGGAACACCGGGGAGCTGTTTTTT. Protein: CCARGGLGGRNTGELFF.

CDR3 bases: TGTGCCAGCTCACGGGGACTTACGGATCCCAACTATGGCTACACCTTC. Translating it yields CASSRGLTDPNYGYTF. The V and J genes are TRBV18 and TRBJ1-2, with a possible D match to TRBD1 (5 bases). This CDR3 has 16 amino acids. Germline V gene data show CDR1 as KGHSH and CDR2 as LQKENI. V lost 4 bases and J 2 bases, leaving 17 bases between the germline ends.

Many counts were recorded for this clonotype. The V call is TRBV4-3, the J call TRBJ2-2; 9 nucleotides match TRBD1. With 3 bases clipped from V and 1 base from J, the junction kept 0 bases outside the gene matches. Per germline, CDR1 LGHNA and CDR2 YSLEER. The CDR3 has 15 residues. CDR3 bases: TGCGCCAGCAGCCAGGGACAGGGGAACACCGGGGAGCTGTTTTTT. Translated, it gives CASSQGQGNTGELFF.

This clonotype was counted ten times or more. The rearrangement uses TRBV4-2 and TRBJ2-3, with 14 bases aligning to TRBD2. This CDR3 is 16 amino acids long. V gave up 4 bases and J gave up 5 bases; unmatched junction bases: 5. Germline assignment: CDR1 LGHNA and CDR2 YNFKEQ. CDR3 sequence: CASSRLAGGGGDTQYF. The CDR3 DNA reads TGTGCCAGCAGCCGACTAGCGGGGGGGGGAGGAGATACGCAGTATTTT.

This clonotype showed up many times. This chain uses TRBV27 with TRBJ1-2; the match to TRBD1 covers 9 bases. Germline CDR1 reads MNHEY; CDR2 reads SMNVEV (reference sequence). V lost 5 bases, J lost 4 bases, and 17 bases stayed unmatched. CDR3 length: 18 amino acids. The CDR3 reads CASSKTRGQGSSSYGYTF. The CDR3 DNA follows: TGTGCCAGCAGTAAGACCAGGGGACAGGGATCTTCTAGCTATGGCTACACCTTC.

Notes on this clonotype: One base away lies a much larger clone, so this may be a sequencing read error. V gene TRBV27 combines with J gene TRBJ1-1; D gene uncertain. The CDR3 is made up of 12 amino acids. Germline CDR1 is MNHEY and CDR2 is SMNVEV (reference sequence). V was cut by 4 bases and J by 5 bases, with 8 bases left in between. CDR3 sequence reads: CASSSAGTEAFF. The DNA for the CDR3 is TGTGCCAGCAGTTCGGCGGGGACTGAAGCTTTCTTT.